Following are 8 T cell receptor beta chains from one sample sequenced in a study of T cell clusters in autoimmune cytopenias. Each sample's input was 200 to 250 ng genomic DNA, 38,000 or so genome equivalents. TRB rearrangements were amplified by touch-down multiplex PCR with mixed TRB-A/B primers. TCRdb reanalyzed the multiplex PCR reads, giving one entry per CDR3 protein sequence and no DNA. The sample totals 6,000 to 6,500 distinct CDR3 sequences. The data also belong to a second study, concerning T cell repertoires in aging, cancer and after chemotherapy.

Sequencing used peripheral blood. The receptors here all came from a human donor in good health.

The gene calls are TRBV12-3 or TRBV12-4 and TRBJ2-3; TCRdb returns TRBD1, unconfirmable since there is no DNA. There are 15 residues in the CDR3. The chain's CDR3 is CASHPLLQGQDTQYF.

J is TRBJ2-7 and V is TRBV20-1; TCRdb reports TRBD1, a call that lacks DNA to check it against. Germline V lookup: CDR1 DFQATT, CDR2 SNEGSKA (reference sequence). This CDR3 is 16 amino acids long. The CDR3 reads CSARGRQGAASYEQYF.

This clonotype is called medium-sized based on its frequency. V is TRBV6-5 and J is TRBJ1-4; TCRdb selects TRBD1, and the lack of DNA leaves this call unchecked. The germline gives CDR1 MNHEY, CDR2 SVGAGI. CDR3 length: 15 residues. The CDR3 spells CASRGSGTANEKLFF.

Measured by frequency, this clonotype is medium-sized. The chain links TRBV29-1 to TRBJ1-2. Germline values: CDR1 SQVTM, CDR2 ANQGSEA. This CDR3 contains 11 residues. The CDR3 reads CSVEQLYGYTF.

This clonotype registers medium-sized by frequency. CDR3 residues: CASSIARTGANVLTF. This chain uses TRBV19 with TRBJ2-6. The CDR3 loop spans 15 amino acids. Germline-derived CDR1 and CDR2 are LNHDA and SQIVND (reference sequence).

By frequency, this clonotype registers medium-sized (0.01 to 0.1%). V and J are TRBV30 and TRBJ1-2; absent DNA, TCRdb's TRBD1 call cannot be checked. The CDR3 consists of 13 residues. CDR1 and CDR2 from the germline V gene are GTSNPN and SVGIG (reference sequence). The CDR3 sequence: CACPGQGYYGYTF. The whole variable domain, filled in from reference TRBV30 and TRBJ1-2, reads SQTIHQWPATLVQPVGSPLSLECTVEGTSNPNLYWYRQAAGRGLQLLFYSVGIGQISSEVPQNLSASRPQDRQFILSSKKLLLSDSGFYLCACPGQGYYGYTFGSGTRLTVV.

This chain links TRBV6-2 or TRBV6-3 with TRBJ2-4; the D gene TCRdb calls, TRBD1, cannot be checked with no DNA. CDR3 length: 15 residues. The V gene's germline CDR1 is MNHEY and CDR2 SVGEGT. CDR3 sequence: CASNQTPRAKNIQYF.

Frequency places this clonotype as medium-sized. The V call is TRBV19, the J call TRBJ2-1; the TCRdb call, TRBD1, lacks DNA for checking. Germline loops: CDR1 LNHDA, CDR2 SQIVND (reference sequence). The CDR3 spans 14 residues. CDR3 loop: CASKRQGIYNEQFF.